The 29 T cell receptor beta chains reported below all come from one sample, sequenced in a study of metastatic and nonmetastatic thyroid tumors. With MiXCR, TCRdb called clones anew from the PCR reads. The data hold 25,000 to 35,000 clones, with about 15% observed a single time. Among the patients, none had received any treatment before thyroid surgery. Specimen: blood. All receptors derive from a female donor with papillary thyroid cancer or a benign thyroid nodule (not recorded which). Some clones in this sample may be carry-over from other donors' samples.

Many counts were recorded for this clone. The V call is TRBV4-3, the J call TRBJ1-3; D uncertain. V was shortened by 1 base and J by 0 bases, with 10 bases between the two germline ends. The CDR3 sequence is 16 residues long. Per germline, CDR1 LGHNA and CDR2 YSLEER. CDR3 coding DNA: TGCGCCAGCAGCCAAGCGCGGCGGCTCTCTGGAAACACCATATATTTT. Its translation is CASSQARRLSGNTIYF.

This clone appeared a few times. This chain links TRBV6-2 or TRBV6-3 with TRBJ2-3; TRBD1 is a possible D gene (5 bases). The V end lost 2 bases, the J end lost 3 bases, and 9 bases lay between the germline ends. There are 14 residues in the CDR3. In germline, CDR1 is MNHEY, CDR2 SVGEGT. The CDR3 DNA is TGTGCCAGCAGTTACAGGGGCCCGACAGATACGCAGTATTTT. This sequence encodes CASSYRGPTDTQYF.

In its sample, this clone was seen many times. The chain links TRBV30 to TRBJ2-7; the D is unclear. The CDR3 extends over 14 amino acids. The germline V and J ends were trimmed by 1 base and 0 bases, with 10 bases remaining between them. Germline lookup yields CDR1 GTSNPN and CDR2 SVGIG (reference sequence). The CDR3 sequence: CAWSAGTYSYEQYF. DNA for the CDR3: TGTGCCTGGAGTGCGGGTACTTACTCCTACGAGCAGTACTTC.

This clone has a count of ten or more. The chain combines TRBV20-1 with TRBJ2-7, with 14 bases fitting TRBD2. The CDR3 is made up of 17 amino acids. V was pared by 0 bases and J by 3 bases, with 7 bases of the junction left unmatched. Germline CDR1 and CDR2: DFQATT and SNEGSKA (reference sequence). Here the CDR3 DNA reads TGCAGTGCTAGAGATAGTCGGGGGACTAGCGGGAGCTACGAGCAGTACTTC. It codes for CSARDSRGTSGSYEQYF.

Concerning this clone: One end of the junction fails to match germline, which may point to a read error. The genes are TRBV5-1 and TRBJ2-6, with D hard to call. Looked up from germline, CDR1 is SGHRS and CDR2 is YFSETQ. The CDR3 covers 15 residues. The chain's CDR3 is CASSFSFSGSNVLTF. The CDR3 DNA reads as TGCGCCAGCAGCTTCTCTTTCTCTGGGTCCAACGTCCTGACTTTC. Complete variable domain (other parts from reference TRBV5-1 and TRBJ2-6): KAGVTQTPRYLIKTRGQQVTLSCSPISGHRSVSWYQQTPGQGLQFLFEYFSETQRNKGNFPGRFSGRQFSNSRSEMNVSTLELGDSALYLCASSFSFSGSNVLTFGAGSRLTVL.

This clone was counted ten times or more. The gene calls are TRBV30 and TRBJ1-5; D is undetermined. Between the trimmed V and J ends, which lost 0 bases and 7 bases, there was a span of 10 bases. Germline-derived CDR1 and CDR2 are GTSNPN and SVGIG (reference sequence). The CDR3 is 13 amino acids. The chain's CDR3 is CAWSVKGEQPQHF. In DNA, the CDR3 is TGTGCCTGGAGTGTTAAAGGAGAACAGCCCCAGCATTTT.

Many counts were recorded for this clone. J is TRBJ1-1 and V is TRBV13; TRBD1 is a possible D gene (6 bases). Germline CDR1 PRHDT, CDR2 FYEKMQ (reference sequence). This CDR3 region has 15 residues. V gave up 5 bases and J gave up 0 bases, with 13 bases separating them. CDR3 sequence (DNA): TGTGCCAGCAGCCGAGGGGGGGGCTTGAACACTGAAGCTTTCTTT. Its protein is CASSRGGGLNTEAFF.

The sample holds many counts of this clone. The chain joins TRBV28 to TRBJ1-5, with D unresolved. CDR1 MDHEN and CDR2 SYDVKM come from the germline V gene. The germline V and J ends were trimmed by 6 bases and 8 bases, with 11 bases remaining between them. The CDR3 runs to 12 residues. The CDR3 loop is CASSAGLKPQHF. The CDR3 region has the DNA TGTGCCAGCAGCGCCGGATTAAAGCCCCAGCATTTT.

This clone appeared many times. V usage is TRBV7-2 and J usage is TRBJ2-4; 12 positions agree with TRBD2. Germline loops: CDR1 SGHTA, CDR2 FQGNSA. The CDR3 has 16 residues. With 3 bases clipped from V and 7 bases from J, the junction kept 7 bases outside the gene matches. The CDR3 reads CASSFRTSGVRNIQYF. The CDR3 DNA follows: TGTGCCAGCAGCTTTAGGACTAGCGGGGTTCGGAACATTCAGTACTTC.

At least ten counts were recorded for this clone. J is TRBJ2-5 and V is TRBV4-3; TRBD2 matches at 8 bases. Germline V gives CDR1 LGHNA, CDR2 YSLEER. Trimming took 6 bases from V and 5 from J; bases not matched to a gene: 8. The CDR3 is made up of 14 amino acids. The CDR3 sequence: CASRDQRELETQYF. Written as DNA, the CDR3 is TGCGCCAGCAGGGACCAGCGGGAGCTTGAGACCCAGTACTTC.

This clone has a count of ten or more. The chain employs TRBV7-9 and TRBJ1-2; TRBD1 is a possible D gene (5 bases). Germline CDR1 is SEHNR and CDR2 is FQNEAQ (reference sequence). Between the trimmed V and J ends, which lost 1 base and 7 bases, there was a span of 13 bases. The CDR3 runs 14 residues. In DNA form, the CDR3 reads TGTGCCAGCAGCTTAGGGCTGCAGGGCGGTGGCTACACCTTC. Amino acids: CASSLGLQGGGYTF.

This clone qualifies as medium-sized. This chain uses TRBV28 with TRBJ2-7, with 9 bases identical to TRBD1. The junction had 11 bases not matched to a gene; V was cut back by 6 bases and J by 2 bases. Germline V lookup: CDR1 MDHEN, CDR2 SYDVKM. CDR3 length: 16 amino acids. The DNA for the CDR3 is TGTGCCAGCAGCCATCCAGGGACAGGGAGGACCTACGAGCAGTACTTC. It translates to CASSHPGTGRTYEQYF.

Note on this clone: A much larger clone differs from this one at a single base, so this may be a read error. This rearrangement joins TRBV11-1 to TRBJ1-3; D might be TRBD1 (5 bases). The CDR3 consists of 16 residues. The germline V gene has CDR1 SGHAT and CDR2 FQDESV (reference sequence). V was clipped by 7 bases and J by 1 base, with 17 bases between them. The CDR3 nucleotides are TGTGCCAGCATCCCGACAGAAGGAGGGTCTGGAAACACCATATATTTT. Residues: CASIPTEGGSGNTIYF.

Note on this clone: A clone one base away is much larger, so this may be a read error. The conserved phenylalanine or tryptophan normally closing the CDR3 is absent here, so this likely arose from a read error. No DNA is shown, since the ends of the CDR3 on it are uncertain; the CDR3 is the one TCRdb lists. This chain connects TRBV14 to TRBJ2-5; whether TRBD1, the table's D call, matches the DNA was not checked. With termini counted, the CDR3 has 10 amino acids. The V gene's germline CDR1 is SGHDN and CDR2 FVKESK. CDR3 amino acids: CARSPDRRVD.

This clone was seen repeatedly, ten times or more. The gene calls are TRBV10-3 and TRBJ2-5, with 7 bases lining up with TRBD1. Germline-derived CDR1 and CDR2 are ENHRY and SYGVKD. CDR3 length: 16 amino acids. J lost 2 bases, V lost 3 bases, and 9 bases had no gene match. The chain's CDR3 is CAISEIPGQLQETQYF. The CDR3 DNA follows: TGTGCCATCAGTGAAATTCCGGGACAGCTTCAAGAGACCCAGTACTTC.

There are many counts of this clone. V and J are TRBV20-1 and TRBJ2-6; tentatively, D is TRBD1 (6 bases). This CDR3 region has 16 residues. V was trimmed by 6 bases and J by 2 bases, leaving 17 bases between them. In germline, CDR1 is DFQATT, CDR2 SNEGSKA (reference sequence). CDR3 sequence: CSAGPSGEPGANVLTF. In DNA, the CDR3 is TGCAGTGCCGGACCCTCAGGGGAGCCTGGGGCCAACGTCCTGACTTTC.

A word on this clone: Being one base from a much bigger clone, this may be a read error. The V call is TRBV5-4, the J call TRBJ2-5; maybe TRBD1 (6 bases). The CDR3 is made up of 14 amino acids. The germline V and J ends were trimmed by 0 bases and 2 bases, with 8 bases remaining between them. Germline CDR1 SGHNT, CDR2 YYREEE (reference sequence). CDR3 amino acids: CASSLVGTQETQYF. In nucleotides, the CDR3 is TGTGCCAGCAGCTTGGTCGGGACACAAGAGACCCAGTACTTC.

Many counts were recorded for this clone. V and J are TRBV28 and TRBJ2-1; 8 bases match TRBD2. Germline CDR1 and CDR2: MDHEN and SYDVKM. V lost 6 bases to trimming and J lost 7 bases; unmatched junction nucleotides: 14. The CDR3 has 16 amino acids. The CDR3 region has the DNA TGTGCCAGCAGGAGTTGGTCGGGAGGGCCGGGTAATGAGCAGTTCTTC. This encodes CASRSWSGGPGNEQFF.

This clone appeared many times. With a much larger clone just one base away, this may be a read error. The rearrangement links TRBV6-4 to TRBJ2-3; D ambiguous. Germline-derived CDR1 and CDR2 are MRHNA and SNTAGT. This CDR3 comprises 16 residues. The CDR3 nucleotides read TGTGCCAGCAGTGACTTGGACCACGGATACACAGATACGCGGTATTTT. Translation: CASSDLDHGYTDTRYF.

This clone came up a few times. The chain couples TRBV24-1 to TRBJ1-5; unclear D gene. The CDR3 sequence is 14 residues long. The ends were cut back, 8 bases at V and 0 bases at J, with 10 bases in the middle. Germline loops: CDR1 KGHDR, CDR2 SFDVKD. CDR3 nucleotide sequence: TGTGCCACCATCAAGGGAGATAGCAATCAGCCCCAGCATTTT. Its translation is CATIKGDSNQPQHF.

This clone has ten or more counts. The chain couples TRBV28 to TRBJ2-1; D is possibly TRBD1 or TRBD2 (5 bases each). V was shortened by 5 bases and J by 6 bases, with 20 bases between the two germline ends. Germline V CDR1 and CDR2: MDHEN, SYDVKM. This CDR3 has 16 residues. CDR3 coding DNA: TGTGCCAGCAGTGGGGACCGGGACCTTCGCTTCAATGAGCAGTTCTTC. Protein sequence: CASSGDRDLRFNEQFF.

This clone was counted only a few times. As DNA, the CDR3 is TGTGCCAGCTTCCGATGGGGGGCGGGAGTGGGAGAGCAGTACTTC. Translating it yields CASFRWGAGVGEQYF. The chain couples TRBV25-1 to TRBJ2-7; maybe TRBD2 (7 bases). Trimming left V 8 bases short and J 7 bases short, with 24 bases between. The CDR3 length is 15 residues. CDR1 MGHDK and CDR2 SYGVNS come from the germline V gene.

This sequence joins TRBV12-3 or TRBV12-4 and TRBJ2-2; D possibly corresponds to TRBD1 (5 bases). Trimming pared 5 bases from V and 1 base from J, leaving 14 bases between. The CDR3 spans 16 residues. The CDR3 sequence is CASSTRQTMNTGELFF. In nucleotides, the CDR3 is TGTGCCAGCAGTACCCGACAGACCATGAACACCGGGGAGCTGTTTTTT.

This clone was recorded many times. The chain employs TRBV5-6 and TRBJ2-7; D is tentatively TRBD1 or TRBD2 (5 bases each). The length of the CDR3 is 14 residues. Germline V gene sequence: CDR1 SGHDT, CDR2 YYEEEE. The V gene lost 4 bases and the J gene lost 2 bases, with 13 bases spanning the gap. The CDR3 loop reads CASSGGYRTYEQYF. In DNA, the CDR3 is TGTGCCAGCAGCGGGGGATATAGAACCTACGAGCAGTACTTC.

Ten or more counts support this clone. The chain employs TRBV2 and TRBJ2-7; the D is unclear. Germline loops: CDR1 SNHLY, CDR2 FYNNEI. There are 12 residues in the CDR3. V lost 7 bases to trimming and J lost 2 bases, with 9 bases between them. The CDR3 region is CASTTDTYEQYF. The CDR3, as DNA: TGTGCCAGCACGACGGATACCTACGAGCAGTACTTC.

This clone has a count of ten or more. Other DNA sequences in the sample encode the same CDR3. As DNA, the CDR3 is TGCAGCGTCGGGGACAGGGGGCGGTCAGATGGCTACACCTTC. It specifies CSVGDRGRSDGYTF. This chain uses TRBV29-1 with TRBJ1-2; 12 nucleotides align to TRBD1. Germline CDR1 SQVTM, CDR2 ANQGSEA. The V segment lost 6 bases and the J segment 6 bases; nucleotides outside the gene matches: 8. This CDR3 comprises 14 residues. Drawing the rest from reference TRBV29-1 and TRBJ1-2, the complete variable domain is SAVISQKPSRDICQRGTSLTIQCQVDSQVTMMFWYRQQPGQSLTLIATANQGSEATYESGFVIDKFPISRPNLTFSTLTVSNMSPEDSSIYLCSVGDRGRSDGYTFGSGTRLTVV.

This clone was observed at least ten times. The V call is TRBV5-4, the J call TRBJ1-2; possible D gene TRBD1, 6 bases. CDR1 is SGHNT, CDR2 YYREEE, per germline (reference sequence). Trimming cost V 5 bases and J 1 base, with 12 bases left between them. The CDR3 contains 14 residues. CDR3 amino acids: CASSLQGVNYGYTF. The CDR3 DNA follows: TGTGCCAGCAGTTTACAGGGCGTTAACTATGGCTACACCTTC.

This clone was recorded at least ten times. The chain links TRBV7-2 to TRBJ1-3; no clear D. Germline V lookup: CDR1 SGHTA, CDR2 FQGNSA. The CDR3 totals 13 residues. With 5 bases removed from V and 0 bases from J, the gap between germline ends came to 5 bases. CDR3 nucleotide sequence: TGTGCCAGCAGCCGGTCCTCTGGAAACACCATATATTTT. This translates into CASSRSSGNTIYF.

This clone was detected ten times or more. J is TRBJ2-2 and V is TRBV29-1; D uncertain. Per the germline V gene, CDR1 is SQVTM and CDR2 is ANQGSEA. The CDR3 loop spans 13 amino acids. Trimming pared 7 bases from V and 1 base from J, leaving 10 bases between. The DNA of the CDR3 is TGCAGCGCTTGGTGGGGGAACACCGGGGAGCTGTTTTTT. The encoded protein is CSAWWGNTGELFF.